These 24 T cell receptor beta chains were sequenced from one sample in a study of cytomegalovirus exposure and HLA in healthy donors. The PCR ran on 60 Vbeta and 13 Jbeta primers. Clones were read by immunoSEQ multiplex PCR, and TCRdb kept only the in-frame ones, dropping some. The sample has roughly 150,000 clones, around three quarters seen once; the top ten hold approximately 3%. Sequencing was done on a sample of PBMCs. The receptors were gathered from a male donor in good health and CMV-seronegative.

A note on this clone: The germline gene is not matched at one end of the junction; a read error may be the cause. This rearrangement joins TRBV7-9 to TRBJ2-7; TRBD1 aligns across 10 bases. The germline gives CDR1 SEHNR, CDR2 FQNEAQ (reference sequence). This CDR3 is built from 15 residues. CDR3 sequence: CSSTHPRDRGGEQYF. In nucleotides, the CDR3 is TGTTCCAGCACCCATCCCCGGGACAGGGGTGGCGAGCAGTACTTC.

The J gene is TRBJ1-2, the V gene TRBV4-2; D is ambiguous. CDR1 LGHNA and CDR2 YNFKEQ come from the germline V gene. The CDR3 contains 14 residues. The germline V and J ends were trimmed by 4 bases and 2 bases, with 11 bases remaining between them. DNA of the CDR3: TGTGCCAGCAGCCCGCGGGGAGAAAACTATGGCTACACCTTC. Its protein is CASSPRGENYGYTF.

The chain has TRBV5-6 and TRBJ2-3, with D perhaps matching TRBD2 (6 bases). The length of the CDR3 is 14 residues. V was trimmed by 6 bases and J by 9 bases, leaving 20 bases between them. From germline, CDR1 is SGHDT and CDR2 YYEEEE. CDR3 sequence: CASTGGGVQKTQYF. CDR3 DNA: TGTGCCAGCACGGGCGGCGGGGTACAGAAGACGCAGTATTTT.

This sequence joins TRBV2 and TRBJ2-2; 7 bases align to TRBD1. V dropped 3 bases and J dropped 4; count of bases not matched to a gene: 5. The CDR3 sequence is 15 residues long. Germline V CDR1 and CDR2: SNHLY, FYNNEI. This CDR3 is CASSDRRGTTGELFF. The DNA for the CDR3 is TGTGCCAGCAGTGATCGCAGGGGGACCACCGGGGAGCTGTTTTTT. Filled out from reference TRBV2 and TRBJ2-2, the complete variable domain reads EPEVTQTPSHQVTQMGQEVILRCVPISNHLYFYWYRQILGQKVEFLVSFYNNEISEKSEIFDDQFSVERPDGSNFTLKIRSTKLEDSAMYFCASSDRRGTTGELFFGEGSRLTVL.

The V gene is TRBV30, the J gene TRBJ1-3, with a weak D call TRBD1 (5 bases). From germline, CDR1 is GTSNPN and CDR2 SVGIG (reference sequence). The CDR3 covers 19 residues. The V gene lost 3 bases and the J gene lost 0 bases, with 24 bases spanning the gap. CDR3: CAWRLVIHTGRGSGNTIYF. The CDR3 coding sequence is TGTGCCTGGAGGTTGGTTATCCACACCGGTAGGGGCTCTGGAAACACCATATATTTT.

This clone has more than one count but fewer than ten. The chain joins TRBV28 to TRBJ1-1; D gene ambiguous. V was trimmed by 7 bases and J by 3 bases, leaving 12 bases between them. The CDR3 consists of 13 residues. CDR1 and CDR2 (germline): MDHEN, SYDVKM. The CDR3 reads CASKAPQDTEAFF. Here the CDR3 DNA reads TGTGCCAGCAAGGCCCCCCAGGACACTGAAGCTTTCTTT.

V and J are TRBV19 and TRBJ2-2, with TRBD1 as a possible D gene (5 bases). The CDR3 is made up of 14 amino acids. With 8 bases removed from V and 8 bases from J, the gap between germline ends came to 18 bases. Germline loops: CDR1 LNHDA, CDR2 SQIVND (reference sequence). In DNA, the CDR3 is TGTGCCAGTGATAAGGGGTCCCACCGAGGGGAGCTGTTTTTT. Translating gives CASDKGSHRGELFF.

The genes are TRBV29-1 and TRBJ2-7, with D possibly TRBD1 on 5 matching bases. Germline-derived CDR1 and CDR2 are SQVTM and ANQGSEA. Trimming took off 5 bases at V and 0 bases at J, with 11 bases between the two ends. This CDR3 is built from 13 residues. The CDR3 nucleotides are TGCAGCGTTAGAACAGGTAACTCCTACGAGCAGTACTTC. This sequence encodes CSVRTGNSYEQYF.

This chain joins TRBV27 and TRBJ2-1; the D gene is possibly TRBD2 (7 bases). There are 16 residues in the CDR3. The V gene lost 7 bases and the J gene lost 2 bases, with 18 bases spanning the gap. The V gene's germline CDR1 is MNHEY and CDR2 SMNVEV (reference sequence). CDR3 nucleotides: TGTGCCAGCACATCCTTAGGGGGGGACGCCTACAATGAGCAGTTCTTC. It yields the protein CASTSLGGDAYNEQFF.

This chain connects TRBV10-3 to TRBJ2-1, with TRBD2 matching over 8 bases. Looked up from germline, CDR1 is ENHRY and CDR2 is SYGVKD. V dropped 7 bases and J dropped 5; count of bases not matched to a gene: 7. The CDR3 loop spans 14 amino acids. The CDR3 sequence: CAIKPGLVNNEQFF. The DNA for the CDR3 is TGTGCCATCAAACCGGGACTAGTTAACAATGAGCAGTTCTTC.

This chain joins TRBV7-9 and TRBJ2-3; TRBD1 matches 10 bases. With V trimmed by 7 bases and J by 1 base, 8 bases remained unmatched. The CDR3 extends over 16 amino acids. The germline CDR1 and CDR2 sequences are SEHNR and FQNEAQ (reference sequence). This chain's CDR3 is CASTNWDRGRTDTQYF. In DNA, the CDR3 is TGTGCCAGCACCAACTGGGACAGGGGTCGCACAGATACGCAGTATTTT.

The chain couples TRBV9 to TRBJ2-1; D perhaps matches TRBD2 (6 bases). Germline V gives CDR1 SGDLS, CDR2 YYNGEE. This CDR3 has 15 residues. V gave up 7 bases and J gave up 4 bases, with 18 bases separating them. The CDR3 nucleotides are TGTGCCAGCTCTGGAGGGACTCCAAGGTACAATGAGCAGTTCTTC. Translation gives CASSGGTPRYNEQFF.

The chain couples TRBV5-4 to TRBJ2-7; TRBD2 aligns across 7 bases. Germline V gene data show CDR1 as SGHNT and CDR2 as YYREEE (reference sequence). This CDR3 has 15 residues. The V gene end was trimmed by 4 bases and the J gene end by 2 bases; junction bases not matched to a gene: 9. The CDR3 is CASSGGGRWAYEQYF. The DNA for the CDR3 is TGTGCCAGCAGCGGGGGGGGGAGATGGGCCTACGAGCAGTACTTC. Full variable domain (missing parts from reference TRBV5-4 and TRBJ2-7): ETGVTQSPTHLIKTRGQQVTLRCSSQSGHNTVSWYQQALGQGPQFIFQYYREEENGRGNFPPRFSGLQFPNYSSELNVNALELDDSALYLCASSGGGRWAYEQYFGPGTRLTVT.

This clone was detected a few times. The chain has TRBV28 and TRBJ1-4; 7 bases are shared with TRBD1. The CDR3 spans 15 residues. Trimming took 6 bases from V and 0 from J; bases not matched to a gene: 4. Germline CDR1 MDHEN, CDR2 SYDVKM. Here the CDR3 DNA reads TGTGCCAGCAGAGGACAGGCTGCAACTAATGAAAAACTGTTTTTT. This codes for CASRGQAATNEKLFF. Combining the CDR3 with reference TRBV28 and TRBJ1-4 gives the whole variable domain DVKVTQSSRYLVKRTGEKVFLECVQDMDHENMFWYRQDPGLGLRLIYFSYDVKMKEKGDIPEGYSVSREKKERFSLILESASTNQTSMYLCASRGQAATNEKLFFGSGTQLSVL.

The genes are TRBV27 and TRBJ2-1; TRBD2 matches at 8 bases. Germline V lookup: CDR1 MNHEY, CDR2 SMNVEV (reference sequence). Germline trimming cut 4 bases from V and 8 bases from J; bases unmatched to any gene: 7. This CDR3 is 14 amino acids long. The CDR3 sequence is CASSSGLAFHEQFF. The DNA for the CDR3 is TGTGCCAGCAGTTCAGGACTAGCCTTCCATGAGCAGTTCTTC.

This chain connects TRBV19 to TRBJ1-1; D gene uncertain. The CDR3 is 15 residues long. With 7 bases removed from V and 0 bases from J, the gap between germline ends came to 15 bases. Looked up from germline, CDR1 is LNHDA and CDR2 is SQIVND (reference sequence). The CDR3 coding sequence is TGTGCCAGTACCTTGGCGGGGAGACTGAACACTGAAGCTTTCTTT. It specifies CASTLAGRLNTEAFF. Based on the CDR3 plus reference TRBV19 and TRBJ1-1, the full variable domain is DGGITQSPKYLFRKEGQNVTLSCEQNLNHDAMYWYRQDPGQGLRLIYYSQIVNDFQKGDIAEGYSVSREKKESFPLTVTSAQKNPTAFYLCASTLAGRLNTEAFFGQGTRLTVV.

This clone was counted a single time. The gene calls are TRBV5-4 and TRBJ1-1; TRBD1 is a possible D gene (6 bases). The V end lost 6 bases, the J end lost 6 bases, and 18 bases lay between the germline ends. The CDR3 consists of 14 residues. Germline-derived CDR1 and CDR2 are SGHNT and YYREEE (reference sequence). In DNA form, the CDR3 reads TGTGCCAGCACCACAGAGTACAGGGTTCCTGAAGCTTTCTTT. Translating gives CASTTEYRVPEAFF.

The V gene is TRBV19, the J gene TRBJ2-4, with 7 bases fitting TRBD1. After removal of 4 bases from V and 7 bases from J, the junction contained 4 bases not matched to a gene. The V gene's germline CDR1 is LNHDA and CDR2 SQIVND (reference sequence). This CDR3 has 13 amino acids. CDR3 in amino acids: CASSNPGQNIQYF. The CDR3 DNA is TGTGCCAGTAGTAACCCGGGACAGAACATTCAGTACTTC. Supplemented by reference TRBV19 and TRBJ2-4, the full variable domain reads DGGITQSPKYLFRKEGQNVTLSCEQNLNHDAMYWYRQDPGQGLRLIYYSQIVNDFQKGDIAEGYSVSREKKESFPLTVTSAQKNPTAFYLCASSNPGQNIQYFGAGTRLSVL.

In this sample, this clone turned up a few times. The V and J genes are TRBV27 and TRBJ1-1; 7 bases match TRBD1. The CDR3 length is 17 residues. J was trimmed by 2 bases and V by 5 bases; bases with no gene match: 14. The germline V gene encodes CDR1 MNHEY and CDR2 SMNVEV (reference sequence). The CDR3 DNA is TGTGCCAGCAGTCCTTACGGGGTAGGGGGCATCAACACTGAAGCTTTCTTT. Its protein product is CASSPYGVGGINTEAFF.

In regard to this clone: In the same sample, other DNA sequences code for this CDR3. The chain is built from TRBV27 and TRBJ2-7; D is ambiguous. From germline, CDR1 is MNHEY and CDR2 SMNVEV (reference sequence). The CDR3 totals 12 residues. Trimming removed 10 bases at V and 3 bases at J, with 13 bases between. CDR3 DNA: TGTGCCACGATTGGCGGATTCTACGAGCAGTACTTC. It yields the protein CATIGGFYEQYF.

The rearrangement joins TRBV6-5 to TRBJ2-7; 9 positions agree with TRBD1. Trimming removed 5 bases from V and 5 bases from J; junction bases left unmatched: 10. CDR1 MNHEY and CDR2 SVGAGI come from the germline V gene. The CDR3 contains 15 residues. The CDR3 sequence: CASSTSGTGSHEQYF. The CDR3 region has the DNA TGTGCCAGCAGTACCTCCGGGACAGGGTCCCACGAGCAGTACTTC.

CDR3 amino acids: CSASRGPQHF. In DNA, the CDR3 is TGCAGTGCTAGTCGAGGGCCCCAGCATTTT. This sequence joins TRBV20-1 and TRBJ1-5; D gene ambiguous. V lost 3 bases, J lost 9 bases, and 6 bases lay in between. The CDR3 length is 10 residues. Germline V gene lookup returns CDR1 DFQATT and CDR2 SNEGSKA (reference sequence).

The chain links TRBV4-1 to TRBJ2-7, with TRBD1 identical over 7 bases. Germline V lookup: CDR1 MGHRA, CDR2 YSYEKL. There are 16 residues in the CDR3. V lost 2 bases and J lost 2; bases outside the gene matches: 9. CDR3 residues: CASSQRIDRVPYEQYF. CDR3 nucleotide sequence: TGCGCCAGCAGCCAACGAATCGACAGGGTCCCCTACGAGCAGTACTTC.

The V call is TRBV5-1, the J call TRBJ2-5; weak D call: TRBD1 (6 bases). Looked up from germline, CDR1 is SGHRS and CDR2 is YFSETQ. The CDR3 totals 14 residues. V lost 0 bases, J lost 2 bases, and 8 bases lay in between. The CDR3 DNA sequence: TGCGCCAGCAGCTTGGGGGGGCCGCAAGAGACCCAGTACTTC. This encodes CASSLGGPQETQYF.